This paragraph covers one TCR beta chain sequence. This sample also contains other DNA sequences that code for the same CDR3. The sample comes from a study of T cell responses to AZD1222 COVID-19 vaccine. Libraries were prepared by immunoSEQ multiplex PCR; TCRdb keeps only in-frame clonotypes and omits some of them. The data show around 180,000 clones, with around 94% seen just once and 1.6% held by the top ten. Per germline, CDR1 SEHNR and CDR2 FQNEAQ (reference sequence). V lost 1 base and J lost 7, with 7 bases in between. The CDR3 has 12 residues. Pooled samples include second doses given at about 4 or 12 weeks.

This receptor was taken from an adult who received the AZD1222 COVID-19 vaccine. The chain recombines TRBV7-9 with TRBJ2-5; D is possibly TRBD2 (5 bases). This specimen was peripheral blood, taken 28 days after the second AZD1222 dose. In DNA, the CDR3 is TGTGCCAGCAGCTTAGGAGAGGGGACCCAGTACTTC. Its protein is CASSLGEGTQYF.